This TCR beta chain is from a study of T cell repertoires in cytomegalovirus infection. Study-level information: Recently identified HLA-C-restricted CMV epitopes were among the peptides used. It was the public TCR beta signatures that indicated both CMV infection and matching HLA type.

The CDR3 is 14 amino acids. Germline values: CDR1 SEHNR, CDR2 FQNEAQ (reference sequence). Germline trimming cut 5 bases from V and 12 bases from J; bases unmatched to any gene: 15. Study-wide points: Individuals carrying CMV plus the relevant HLA were identified by cumulative frequency of public TCR beta families.

This clonotype was counted a few times. Antigen specificity is unknown. TCRdb ran MiXCR on the reads and lists one entry per CDR3 protein. The profile shows approximately 730,000 distinct CDR3 sequences, around 31% of them singletons. The chain carries TRBV7-9 and TRBJ1-2; 7 positions agree with TRBD1. The starting material was cultured PBMCs, obtained from culture after CMV antigen stimulation. This clonotype was obtained from a human donor in good health (CMV status not recorded). Some clones in this sample may be carry-over from other donors' samples. The CDR3 protein is CASSPPSAGGEDTF. In DNA form, the CDR3 reads TGTGCCAGCAGCCCCCCGTCGGCAGGGGGTGAGGACACCTTC.